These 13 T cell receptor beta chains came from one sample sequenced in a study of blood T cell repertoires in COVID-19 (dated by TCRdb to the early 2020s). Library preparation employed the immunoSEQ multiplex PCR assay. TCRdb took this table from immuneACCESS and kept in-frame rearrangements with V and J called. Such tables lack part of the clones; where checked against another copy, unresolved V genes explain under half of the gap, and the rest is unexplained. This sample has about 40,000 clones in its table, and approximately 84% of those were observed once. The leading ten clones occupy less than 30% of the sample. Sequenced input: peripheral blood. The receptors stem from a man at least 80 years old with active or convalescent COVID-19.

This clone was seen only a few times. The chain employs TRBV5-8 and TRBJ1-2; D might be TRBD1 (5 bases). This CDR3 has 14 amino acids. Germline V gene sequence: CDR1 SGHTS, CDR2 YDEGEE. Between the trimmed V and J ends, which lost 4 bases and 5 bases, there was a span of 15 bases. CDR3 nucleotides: TGTGCCAGCAGCGTCGGGGGGGATCCATATGGCTACACCTTC. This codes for CASSVGGDPYGYTF.

CDR3 in amino acids: CASSYMVRDEQYF. CDR3 sequence (DNA): TGCGCCAGCAGCTACATGGTTCGGGACGAGCAGTACTTC. V is TRBV5-1 and J is TRBJ2-7; D not certain. The CDR3 length is 13 residues. The V and J ends lost 3 bases and 5 bases respectively, with 12 bases between them. The germline gives CDR1 SGHRS, CDR2 YFSETQ.

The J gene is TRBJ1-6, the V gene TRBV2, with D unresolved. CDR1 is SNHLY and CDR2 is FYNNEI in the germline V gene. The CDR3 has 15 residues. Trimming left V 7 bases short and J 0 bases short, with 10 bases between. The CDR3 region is CASTLPYSYNSPLHF. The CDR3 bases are TGTGCCAGCACTCTTCCCTACTCCTATAATTCACCCCTCCACTTT.

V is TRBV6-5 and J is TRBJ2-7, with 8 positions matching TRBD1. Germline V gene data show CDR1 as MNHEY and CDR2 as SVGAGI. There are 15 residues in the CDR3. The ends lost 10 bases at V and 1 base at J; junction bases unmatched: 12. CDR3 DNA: TGTGCCACTAATATTGCGGACAGGGCTTCCTACGAGCAGTACTTC. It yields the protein CATNIADRASYEQYF.

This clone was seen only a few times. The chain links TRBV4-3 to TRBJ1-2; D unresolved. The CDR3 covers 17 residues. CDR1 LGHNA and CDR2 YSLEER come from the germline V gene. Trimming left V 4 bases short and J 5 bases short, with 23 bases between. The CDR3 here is CASSLGSGEFGQYGYTF. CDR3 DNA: TGCGCCAGCAGCCTCGGGAGCGGGGAATTTGGGCAGTATGGCTACACCTTC.

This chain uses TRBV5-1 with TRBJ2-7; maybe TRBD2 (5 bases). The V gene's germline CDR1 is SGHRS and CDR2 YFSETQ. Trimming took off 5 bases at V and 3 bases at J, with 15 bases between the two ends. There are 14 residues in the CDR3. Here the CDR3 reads CASSSEVPDYEQYF. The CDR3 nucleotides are TGCGCCAGCAGTAGCGAGGTACCCGACTACGAGCAGTACTTC.

The CDR3 reads CASSPAGSPLYSYEQYF. CDR3 DNA: TGTGCCAGCAGCCCAGCGGGGAGCCCACTCTATTCCTACGAGCAGTACTTC. The chain is built from TRBV9 and TRBJ2-7; 7 nucleotides match TRBD2. This CDR3 is 17 amino acids long. J lost 1 base, V lost 4 bases, and 14 bases had no gene match. CDR1 is SGDLS, CDR2 YYNGEE, per germline.

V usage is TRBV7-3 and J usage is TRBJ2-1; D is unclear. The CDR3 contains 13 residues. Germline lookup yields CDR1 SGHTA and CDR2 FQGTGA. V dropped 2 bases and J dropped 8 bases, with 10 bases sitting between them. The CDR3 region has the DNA TGTGCCAGCAGCTTAGGCCCAGAACATGAGCAGTTCTTC. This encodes CASSLGPEHEQFF. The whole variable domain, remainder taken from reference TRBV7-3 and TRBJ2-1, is GAGVSQTPSNKVTEKGKYVELRCDPISGHTALYWYRQSLGQGPEFLIYFQGTGAADDSGLPNDRFFAVRPEGSVSTLKIQRTERGDSAVYLCASSLGPEHEQFFGPGTRLTVL.

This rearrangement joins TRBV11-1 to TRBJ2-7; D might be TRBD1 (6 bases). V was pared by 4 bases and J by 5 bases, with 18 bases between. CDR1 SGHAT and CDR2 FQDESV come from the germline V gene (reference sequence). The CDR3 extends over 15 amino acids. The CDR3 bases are TGTGCCAGCAGCTCACTCAACAGGGTCGCCCACGAGCAGTACTTC. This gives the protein CASSSLNRVAHEQYF.

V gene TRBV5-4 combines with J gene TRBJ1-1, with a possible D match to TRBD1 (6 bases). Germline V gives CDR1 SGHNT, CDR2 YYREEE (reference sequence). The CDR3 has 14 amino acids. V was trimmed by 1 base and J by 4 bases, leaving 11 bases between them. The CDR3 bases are TGTGCCAGCAGCTTGAAGGGGGTTACCACTGAAGCTTTCTTT. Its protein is CASSLKGVTTEAFF. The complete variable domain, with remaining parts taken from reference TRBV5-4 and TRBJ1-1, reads ETGVTQSPTHLIKTRGQQVTLRCSSQSGHNTVSWYQQALGQGPQFIFQYYREEENGRGNFPPRFSGLQFPNYSSELNVNALELDDSALYLCASSLKGVTTEAFFGQGTRLTVV.

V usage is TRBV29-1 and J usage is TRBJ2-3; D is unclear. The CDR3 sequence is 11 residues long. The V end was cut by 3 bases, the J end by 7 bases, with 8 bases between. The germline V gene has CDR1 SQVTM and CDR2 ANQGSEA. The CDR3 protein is CSVEYFHTQYF. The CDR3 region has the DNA TGCAGCGTTGAGTACTTTCATACGCAGTATTTT.

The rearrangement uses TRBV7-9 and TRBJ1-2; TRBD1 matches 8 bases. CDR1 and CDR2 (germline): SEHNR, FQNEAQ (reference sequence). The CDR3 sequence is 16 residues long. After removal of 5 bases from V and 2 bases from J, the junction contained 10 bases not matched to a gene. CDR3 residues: CASSPPGTGENYGYTF. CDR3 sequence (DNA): TGTGCCAGCAGCCCACCAGGGACAGGCGAGAACTATGGCTACACCTTC.

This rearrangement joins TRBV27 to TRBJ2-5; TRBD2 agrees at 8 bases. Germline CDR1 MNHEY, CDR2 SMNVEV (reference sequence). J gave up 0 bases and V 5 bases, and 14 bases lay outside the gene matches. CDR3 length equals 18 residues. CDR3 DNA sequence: TGTGCCAGCAGTCCCCGGTTGGGTAGCGGGGATAACCAAGAGACCCAGTACTTC. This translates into CASSPRLGSGDNQETQYF.